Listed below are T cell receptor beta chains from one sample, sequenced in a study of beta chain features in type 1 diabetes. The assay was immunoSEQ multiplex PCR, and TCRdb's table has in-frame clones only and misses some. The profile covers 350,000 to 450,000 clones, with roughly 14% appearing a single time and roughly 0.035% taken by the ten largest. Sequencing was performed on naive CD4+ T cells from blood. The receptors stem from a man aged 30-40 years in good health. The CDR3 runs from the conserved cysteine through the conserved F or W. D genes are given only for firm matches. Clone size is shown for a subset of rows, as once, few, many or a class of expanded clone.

CASSLQRENEQFF	TGCGCCAGCAGCTTACAGAGGGAGAATGAGCAGTTCTTC	TRBV5-1	TRBJ2-1	NA	NA
CASRGTDTQYF	TGCGCCAGCCGTGGGACAGATACGCAGTATTTT	TRBV10-2	TRBJ2-3	NA	NA
CASSLAGGPVDTQYF	TGTGCCAGCAGTTTAGCGGGAGGGCCTGTAGATACGCAGTATTTT	TRBV27	TRBJ2-3	TRBD2	NA
CASSVSGGSMGETQYF	TGTGCCAGCAGCGTCTCAGGGGGTAGCATGGGAGAGACCCAGTACTTC	TRBV9	TRBJ2-5	TRBD1	few
CASSSLLNEQFF	TGTGCCAGCAGTTCCCTGCTCAATGAGCAGTTCTTC	TRBV6-6	TRBJ2-1	NA	few
CASSLAGTNYGYTF	TGTGCCAGCAGTTTGGCCGGGACTAACTATGGCTACACCTTC	TRBV27	TRBJ1-2	NA	few
CASSQKGQGGYGYTF	TGTGCCAGCAGCCAAAAAGGACAAGGCGGCTATGGCTACACCTTC	TRBV14	TRBJ1-2	NA	NA
CASSPTGYPYEQYF	TGCGCCAGCAGCCCGACAGGCTACCCCTACGAGCAGTACTTC	TRBV4-3	TRBJ2-7	NA	NA
CASSRTSDTDTQYF	TGTGCCAGCTCCCGGACTAGCGACACAGATACGCAGTATTTT	TRBV18	TRBJ2-3	TRBD2	NA
CASSWDDYGYTF	TGTGCCAGCAGTTGGGATGATTATGGCTACACCTTC	TRBV25-1	TRBJ1-2	NA	NA
CASSGGAHQSSYEQYF	TGTGCCAGCAGCGGTGGGGCCCACCAGAGCTCCTACGAGCAGTACTTC	TRBV9	TRBJ2-7	NA	few
CASSQTLDSPGGYTF	TGCGCCAGCAGCCAAACACTGGACAGTCCGGGAGGCTACACCTTC	TRBV4-3	TRBJ1-2	NA	NA
CASSPSYRDSYGYTF	TGCGCCAGCAGTCCATCCTACCGGGACAGCTATGGCTACACCTTC	TRBV4-1	TRBJ1-2	TRBD1	NA
CAWSAGQADTEAFF	TGTGCCTGGAGTGCCGGACAGGCCGACACTGAAGCCTTCTTT	TRBV30	TRBJ1-1	TRBD1	few
CASSLAGPPDTQYF	TGTGCCAGCAGCTTAGCCGGACCGCCAGATACGCAGTATTTT	TRBV7-2	TRBJ2-3	NA	NA
CASRDEAISRDTQYF	TGTGCCAGCAGAGACGAGGCCATCTCACGGGATACGCAGTATTTT	TRBV6-6	TRBJ2-3	NA	NA
CASSVGSSGHLNEQFF	TGTGCCAGCAGCGTAGGTTCTAGCGGCCACCTCAATGAGCAGTTCTTC	TRBV9	TRBJ2-1	TRBD2	NA
CAISESRLAERLQFF	TGTGCCATCAGTGAGTCGAGACTAGCGGAACGACTCCAGTTCTTC	TRBV10-3	TRBJ2-1	TRBD2	NA
CASSLSTVREKLFF	TGTGCCAGCAGCTTATCGACAGTGCGTGAAAAACTGTTTTTT	TRBV7-6	TRBJ1-4	NA	NA
CSVTLTTVNTEAFF	TGCAGCGTTACACTGACGACAGTGAACACTGAAGCTTTCTTT	TRBV29-1	TRBJ1-1	NA	few
CASSLGQGTYEQYF	TGTGCCAGCAGCTTGGGACAGGGCACCTACGAGCAGTACTTC	TRBV7-9	TRBJ2-7	TRBD1	NA
CASSLIQAREAFF	TGTGCCAGCAGCTTAATACAGGCGAGAGAGGCTTTCTTT	TRBV7-2	TRBJ1-1	NA	NA
CSVEVRLNTEAFF	TGCAGCGTTGAAGTCCGGCTGAACACTGAAGCTTTCTTT	TRBV29-1	TRBJ1-1	NA	NA
CASSARTGEGEQYF	TGTGCCAGCAGTGCCCGGACAGGGGAAGGCGAGCAGTACTTC	TRBV6-1	TRBJ2-7	TRBD1	few
CASSLGTKETQYF	TGTGCCAGCAGCCTAGGGACAAAAGAGACCCAGTACTTC	TRBV7-2	TRBJ2-5	NA	few
CAWRASAEFF	TGTGCCTGGAGGGCCTCTGCGGAGTTCTTC	TRBV30	TRBJ2-1	NA	few
CASSQDSHRETQYF	TGCGCCAGCAGCCAAGATTCCCACCGAGAGACCCAGTACTTC	TRBV4-1	TRBJ2-5	NA	NA
CASSPYGGSYEQYF	TGCGCCAGCAGCCCATACGGTGGGTCCTACGAGCAGTACTTC	TRBV5-1	TRBJ2-7	NA	NA
CASSLVAGYNQPQHF	TGTGCCAGCAGCTTAGTAGCAGGGTACAATCAGCCCCAGCATTTT	TRBV7-2	TRBJ1-5	NA	few
CASSYSEVSTETQYF	TGTGCCAGCAGTTACTCGGAGGTTTCGACGGAGACCCAGTACTTC	TRBV6-5	TRBJ2-5	NA	few
CASRIRQGGYNEQFF	TGTGCCAGCAGAATTAGACAGGGTGGTTACAATGAGCAGTTCTTC	TRBV6-5	TRBJ2-1	TRBD1	few
CASSSPSGRREDTQYF	TGTGCCAGCAGCTCACCTAGCGGGAGGCGAGAAGATACGCAGTATTTT	TRBV7-2	TRBJ2-3	TRBD2	few
CASSLSGLAGRGSYEQYF	TGTGCCAGCAGCTTGTCGGGACTAGCGGGCCGGGGTTCCTACGAGCAGTACTTC	TRBV5-4	TRBJ2-7	TRBD2	few
CASSPSPDYGYTF	TGTGCCAGCTCACCTTCACCGGACTATGGCTACACCTTC	TRBV18	TRBJ1-2	NA	NA
CAISPRGNRDYNEQFF	TGTGCCATCAGTCCCAGGGGGAATAGGGACTACAATGAGCAGTTCTTC	TRBV10-3	TRBJ2-1	TRBD1	NA
CASSVELRGGASNEQFF	TGTGCCAGCAGCGTAGAGCTGCGCGGGGGGGCTTCCAATGAGCAGTTCTTC	TRBV9	TRBJ2-1	TRBD2	NA
CASSVAGKYGYTF	TGTGCCAGCAGCGTGGCAGGGAAATATGGCTACACCTTC	TRBV9	TRBJ1-2	NA	few
CATSRKRRGDIETQYF	TGTGCCACCAGCAGGAAACGGAGGGGGGATATAGAGACCCAGTACTTC	TRBV15	TRBJ2-5	NA	NA
CASSTRQSIQYF	TGTGCCAGCAGCACCAGACAGAGCATTCAGTACTTC	TRBV7-2	TRBJ2-4	NA	many
CASSSGQFANTGELFF	TGTGCCAGCAGCTCTGGACAGTTCGCGAACACCGGGGAGCTGTTTTTT	TRBV7-9	TRBJ2-2	NA	few
CASSTRPADGYTF	TGCGCCAGCAGCACAAGGCCGGCGGATGGCTACACCTTC	TRBV5-1	TRBJ1-2	NA	few
CASSLAGVSNYEQFF	TGCGCCAGCAGCTTGGCCGGGGTTAGCAACTATGAGCAGTTCTTC	TRBV5-1	TRBJ2-1	NA	NA
CASSLSRTRGETQYF	TGTGCCAGCAGTCTCTCCAGGACTAGGGGAGAGACCCAGTACTTC	TRBV27	TRBJ2-5	TRBD2	few
CASSRGYTF	TGTGCCAGCAGCCGAGGCTACACCTTC	TRBV6-1	TRBJ1-2	NA	NA
CASSPTGTLNTEAFF	TGCGCCAGCAGCCCGACAGGGACACTGAACACTGAAGCTTTCTTT	TRBV5-1	TRBJ1-1	TRBD1	NA
CASSLVAGVRNEQFF	TGCGCCAGCAGCTTGGTAGCGGGGGTGCGCAATGAGCAGTTCTTC	TRBV5-1	TRBJ2-1	TRBD2	few
CASSPLDRGYGYTF	TGTGCCAGCAGCCCACTAGACAGAGGCTATGGCTACACCTTC	TRBV7-6	TRBJ1-2	NA	NA
CASSLRGENSPLHF	TGTGCCAGCAGCCTAAGGGGAGAAAATTCACCCCTCCACTTT	TRBV7-2	TRBJ1-6	NA	NA
CASTQRQGFTDTQYF	TGTGCCAGCACGCAGCGACAGGGGTTCACAGATACGCAGTATTTT	TRBV11-3	TRBJ2-3	TRBD1	NA
CASSEYNSPIHF	TGTGCCAGCAGCGAGTATAATTCACCCATCCACTTT	TRBV7-9	TRBJ1-6	NA	NA
CASSESDGAYGYTF	TGTGCCAGCAGTGAATCGGACGGGGCGTATGGCTACACCTTC	TRBV2	TRBJ1-2	NA	few
CASSQTGGSYNEQFF	TGTGCCAGCAGTCAGACAGGGGGCTCCTACAATGAGCAGTTCTTC	TRBV7-9	TRBJ2-1	TRBD1	few
CAARKASGSEQFF	TGTGCCGCTAGAAAGGCTAGCGGGAGTGAGCAGTTCTTC	TRBV19	TRBJ2-1	TRBD2	NA
CSGGDSTDTQYF	TGCAGCGGCGGGGACAGCACAGATACGCAGTATTTT	TRBV29-1	TRBJ2-3	NA	NA
CASTTSGANEQFF	TGTGCCAGCACGACTAGCGGGGCGAATGAGCAGTTCTTC	TRBV18	TRBJ2-1	TRBD2	NA
CASSMAGELFF	TGTGCCAGTAGTATGGCCGGGGAGCTGTTTTTT	TRBV19	TRBJ2-2	NA	NA
CASSWTRQETQYF	TGTGCCAGCAGCTGGACTAGGCAAGAGACCCAGTACTTC	TRBV7-6	TRBJ2-5	TRBD2	few
CASSLNGLAEAFF	TGTGCCAGCAGCTTAAATGGGTTGGCTGAAGCTTTCTTT	TRBV7-2	TRBJ1-1	NA	NA
CAATDRLGEQFF	TGTGCCGCTACGGACAGGCTCGGGGAACAGTTCTTC	TRBV5-4	TRBJ2-1	TRBD1	once
CASSTGSPTSYEQYF	TGTGCCAGCTCGACAGGATCCCCCACCTCCTACGAGCAGTACTTC	TRBV11-2	TRBJ2-7	NA	NA